Listed below are T cell receptor beta chains from one sample, sequenced in a study of pediatric ulcerative colitis. Sequencing used immunoSEQ multiplex PCR; TCRdb keeps in-frame clones, though not all of them. The data contain tens of thousands of clones, over 70% of them singletons. Sequencing used blood. These TCRs come from a boy under 18 who was a control in a study of pediatric ulcerative colitis. Each CDR3 is given with its conserved first and last residue. D genes are given only for firm matches. For some rows the clone size is stated as once, few or many, or as a class when expanded; others skip it.

>NA|TRBJ1-5|TRBV12-5|NA
TGTGCTAGTGGCAGCCCCAGGGTCAGCAATCAGCCCCAGCATTTT
CASGSPRVSNQPQHF
>TRBD1|TRBJ2-2|TRBV7-8|NA
TGTGCCAGCAGCTTACAGTTCCGGGACAGGGGGACCGGCGGGGAGCTGTTTTTT
CASSLQFRDRGTGGELFF
>NA|TRBJ1-5|TRBV7-8|NA
TGTGCCAGCAGCTTAGCGGGGCGGCAGCCCCAGCATTTT
CASSLAGRQPQHF
>TRBD2|TRBJ2-2|TRBV28|NA
TGTGCCAGCAGTACTTTGACTAGCGGGAGTGAGAACACCGGGGAGCTGTTTTTT
CASSTLTSGSENTGELFF
>NA|TRBJ1-1|TRBV9|NA
TGTGCCAGCAGCGTAGGGTTCAGGGACACTGAAGCTTTCTTT
CASSVGFRDTEAFF
>NA|TRBJ2-3|TRBV4-3|NA
TGCGCCAGCAGCCAAGATAGGCGCACAGATACGCAGTATTTT
CASSQDRRTDTQYF
>TRBD1|TRBJ1-6|TRBV7-9|NA
TGTGCCAGCAGCTTAGGTGGGGACAGCTTCTCACCCCTCCACTTT
CASSLGGDSFSPLHF
>NA|TRBJ1-5|TRBV2|few
TGTGCCAGCAGTGACCGGGCCAGTAATCAGCCCCAGCATTTT
CASSDRASNQPQHF
>NA|TRBJ2-3|TRBV6-5|NA
TGTGCCAGCAGTGTCCGGGACGGAGGGGATACGCAGTATTTT
CASSVRDGGDTQYF
>NA|TRBJ2-4|TRBV16|NA
TGTGCCAGCAGCCGAGAGACAGGTGGCAAAAACATTCAGTACTTC
CASSRETGGKNIQYF
>NA|TRBJ2-1|TRBV5-6|NA
TGTGCCAGCAGCTGGAGGGGGCCAAACAATGAGCAGTTCTTC
CASSWRGPNNEQFF
>TRBD2|TRBJ2-3|TRBV11-2|NA
TGTGCCAGCAGCTTAGATGCGCGGGGGGCCAACACAGATACGCAGTATTTT
CASSLDARGANTDTQYF
>TRBD2|TRBJ2-2|TRBV28|NA
TGTGCCAGCAGTTTAACCGGGACTAGGATCTCCGGGGAGCTGTTTTTT
CASSLTGTRISGELFF
>NA|TRBJ2-7|TRBV9|NA
TGTGCCAGCAGCTCGACCTCCAAAGGGACTCTCCCTAACTACGAGCAGTACTTC
CASSSTSKGTLPNYEQYF
>NA|TRBJ2-5|TRBV5-1|NA
TGCGCCAGCAGCTTATTACGGCCAGGGAAGGAGACCCAGTACTTC
CASSLLRPGKETQYF
>TRBD2|TRBJ2-7|TRBV4-3|NA
TGCGCCAGCAGCCGGACTAGCGGGGGGGCGTGGGAGCAGTACTTC
CASSRTSGGAWEQYF
>TRBD2|TRBJ2-1|TRBV5-1|NA
TGCGCCAGCAGCCCTCTGGGACTAGCGGCTCTCAATGAGCAGTTCTTC
CASSPLGLAALNEQFF
>NA|TRBJ2-7|TRBV27|NA
TGTGCCAGCAGTATCGGGACATTCATGTACTTC
CASSIGTFMYF
>TRBD2|TRBJ2-1|TRBV10-3|NA
TGTGCCACCCGACTAGCGGGAGGATCCTACAATGAGCAGTTCTTC
CATRLAGGSYNEQFF
>NA|TRBJ1-4|TRBV6-1|NA
TGTGCCAGCAGCGGTGCCCAAGGTTTTAATGAAAAACTGTTTTTT
CASSGAQGFNEKLFF
>NA|TRBJ2-3|TRBV9|NA
TGTGCCAGCAGCGACCGGGGCCAAATCACAGATACGCAGTATTTT
CASSDRGQITDTQYF
>TRBD1|TRBJ2-7|TRBV4-1|NA
TGCGCCAGCAGCCAACCATCAAGGGGGCCAAACGAGCAGTACTTC
CASSQPSRGPNEQYF
>NA|TRBJ1-1|TRBV29-1|NA
TGCAGCGTTGGGCGGGGACCAGACAGAAACACTGAAGCTTTCTTT
CSVGRGPDRNTEAFF
>TRBD1|TRBJ1-2|TRBV5-1|NA
TGCGCCAGCAGCTTGACAGGGGGAAACTATGGCTACACCTTC
CASSLTGGNYGYTF
>NA|TRBJ2-1|TRBV5-4|NA
TGTGCCATAACACGACAGAATGAGCAGTTCTTC
CAITRQNEQFF
>NA|TRBJ2-7|TRBV7-2|NA
TGTGCCAGCAGCGATAAACCGCAACGGTATTCCTTAAGGTCCTACGAGCAGTACTTC
CASSDKPQRYSLRSYEQYF
>TRBD2|TRBJ2-3|TRBV5-6|NA
TGTGCCAGCAGCTTGGGACTAGCGGGGGGCACAGATACGCAGTATTTT
CASSLGLAGGTDTQYF
>TRBD2|TRBJ2-1|TRBV19|NA
TGTGCCAGTAGTATAAATCCAGCGGGGGGGCACAATGAGCAGTTCTTC
CASSINPAGGHNEQFF
>NA|TRBJ2-1|TRBV27|NA
TGTGCCAGCAGGCCCCTAACAGGGAGTAGGTCCTACAATGAGCAGTTCTTC
CASRPLTGSRSYNEQFF
>TRBD1|TRBJ1-1|TRBV4-2|NA
TGTGCCAGCAGCCCGGAAGCCGACAGGGTGAACACTGAAGCTTTCTTT
CASSPEADRVNTEAFF
>TRBD1|TRBJ1-1|TRBV6-6|NA
TGTGCCAGCAGTCCCCGACAGGGAGGGGCAACTGAAGCTTTCTTT
CASSPRQGGATEAFF
>NA|TRBJ2-7|TRBV29-1|NA
TGCAGCGTTGGACAGAGCTCCTACGAGCAGTACTTC
CSVGQSSYEQYF
>NA|TRBJ2-7|TRBV5-6|NA
TGTGCCAGCAGCTTGTGGAGCGCGAGAGAGCAGTACTTC
CASSLWSAREQYF
>TRBD2|TRBJ2-5|TRBV5-1|NA
TGCGCCAGCAGCTTGACGGGAGGTGCGGGAGAGACCCAGTACTTC
CASSLTGGAGETQYF
>TRBD2|TRBJ2-1|TRBV29-1|once
TGCAGCGTCCTAGCGGGTCCACGCTACAATGAGCAGTTCTTC
CSVLAGPRYNEQFF
>NA|TRBJ2-2|TRBV6-4|NA
TGTGCCAGCAGTGAGATGGGGGTAGGAGAAACCGGGGAGCTGTTTTTT
CASSEMGVGETGELFF
>NA|TRBJ2-7|TRBV27|once
TGTGCCTGCGCCCCAGACTCCAACGCCTACGAGCAGTACTTC
CACAPDSNAYEQYF
>TRBD2|TRBJ2-3|TRBV7-2|NA
TGTGCCAGCAGCTTACGAGCGGGGGGGCTAGATACGCAGTATTTT
CASSLRAGGLDTQYF
>TRBD2|TRBJ2-2|TRBV18|NA
TGTGCCAGCTCGCCTGGACTAGCGGGAGACACGAACACCGGGGAGCTGTTTTTT
CASSPGLAGDTNTGELFF
>NA|TRBJ1-4|TRBV28|NA
TGTGCCAGCAGCTTAGGGGGGGGTAATGAAAAACTGTTTTTT
CASSLGGGNEKLFF